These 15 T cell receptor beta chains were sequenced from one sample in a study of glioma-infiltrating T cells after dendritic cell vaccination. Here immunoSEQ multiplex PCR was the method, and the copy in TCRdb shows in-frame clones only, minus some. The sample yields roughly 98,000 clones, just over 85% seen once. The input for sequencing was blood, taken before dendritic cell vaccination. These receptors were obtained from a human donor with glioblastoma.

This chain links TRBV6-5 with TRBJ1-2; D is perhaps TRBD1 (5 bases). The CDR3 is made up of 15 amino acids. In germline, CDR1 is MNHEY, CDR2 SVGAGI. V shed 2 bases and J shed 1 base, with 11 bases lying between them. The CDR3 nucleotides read TGTGCCAGCAGTTACCAGTCAGGGCTTAACTATGGCTACACCTTC. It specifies CASSYQSGLNYGYTF.

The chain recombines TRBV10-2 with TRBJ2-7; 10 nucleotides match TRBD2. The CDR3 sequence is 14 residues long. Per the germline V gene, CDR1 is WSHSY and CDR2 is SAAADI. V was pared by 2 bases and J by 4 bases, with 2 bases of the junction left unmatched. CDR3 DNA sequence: TGCGCCAGCAGTGAGGGACTAGCGGTATACGAGCAGTACTTC. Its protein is CASSEGLAVYEQYF.

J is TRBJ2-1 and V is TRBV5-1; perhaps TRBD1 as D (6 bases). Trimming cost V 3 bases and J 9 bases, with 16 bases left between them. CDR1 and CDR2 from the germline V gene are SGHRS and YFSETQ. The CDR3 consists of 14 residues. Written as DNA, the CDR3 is TGCGCCAGCAGCTCGCTACAGGGCGTCAGTGAGCAGTTCTTC. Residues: CASSSLQGVSEQFF.

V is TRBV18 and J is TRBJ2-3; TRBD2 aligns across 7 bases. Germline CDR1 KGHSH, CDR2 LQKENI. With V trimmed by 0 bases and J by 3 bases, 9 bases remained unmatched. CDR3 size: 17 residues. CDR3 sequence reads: CASSPPRAGVETDTQYF. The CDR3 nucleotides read TGTGCCAGCTCACCACCGAGGGCGGGAGTGGAGACAGATACGCAGTATTTT.

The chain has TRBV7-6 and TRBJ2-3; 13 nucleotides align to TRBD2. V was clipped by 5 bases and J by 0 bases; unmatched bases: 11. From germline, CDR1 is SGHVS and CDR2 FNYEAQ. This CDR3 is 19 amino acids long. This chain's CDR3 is CASSQRTSGGPDSTDTQYF. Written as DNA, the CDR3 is TGTGCCAGCAGCCAACGGACTAGCGGGGGCCCGGATAGCACAGATACGCAGTATTTT.

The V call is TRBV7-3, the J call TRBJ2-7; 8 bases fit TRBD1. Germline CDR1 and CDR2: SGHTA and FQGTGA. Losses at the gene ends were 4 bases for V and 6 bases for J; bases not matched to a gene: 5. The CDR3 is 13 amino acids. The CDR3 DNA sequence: TGTGCCAGCAGCTCGGACAGGGAGAGCGAGCAGTACTTC. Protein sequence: CASSSDRESEQYF.

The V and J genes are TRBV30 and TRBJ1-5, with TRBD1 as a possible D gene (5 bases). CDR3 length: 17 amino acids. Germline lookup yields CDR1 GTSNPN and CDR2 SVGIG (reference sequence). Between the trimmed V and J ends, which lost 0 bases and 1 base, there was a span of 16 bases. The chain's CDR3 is CAWSVGVGGRSNQPQHF. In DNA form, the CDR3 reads TGTGCCTGGAGTGTAGGGGTCGGAGGGAGGAGCAATCAGCCCCAGCATTTT.

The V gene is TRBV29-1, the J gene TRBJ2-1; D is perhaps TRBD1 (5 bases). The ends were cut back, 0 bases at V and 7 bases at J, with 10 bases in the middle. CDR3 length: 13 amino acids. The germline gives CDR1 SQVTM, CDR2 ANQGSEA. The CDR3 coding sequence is TGCAGCGTTGAAGAGTCCAGGGCTAATGAGCAGTTCTTC. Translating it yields CSVEESRANEQFF.

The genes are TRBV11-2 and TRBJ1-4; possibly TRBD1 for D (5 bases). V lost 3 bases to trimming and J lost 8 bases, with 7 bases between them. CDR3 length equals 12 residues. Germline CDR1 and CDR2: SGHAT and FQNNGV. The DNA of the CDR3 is TGTGCCAGCAGCTTTTACAGGGAAAAACTGTTTTTT. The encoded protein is CASSFYREKLFF. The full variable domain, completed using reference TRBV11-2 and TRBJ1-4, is EAGVAQSPRYKIIEKRQSVAFWCNPISGHATLYWYQQILGQGPKLLIQFQNNGVVDDSQLPKDRFSAERLKGVDSTLKIQPAKLEDSAVYLCASSFYREKLFFGSGTQLSVL.

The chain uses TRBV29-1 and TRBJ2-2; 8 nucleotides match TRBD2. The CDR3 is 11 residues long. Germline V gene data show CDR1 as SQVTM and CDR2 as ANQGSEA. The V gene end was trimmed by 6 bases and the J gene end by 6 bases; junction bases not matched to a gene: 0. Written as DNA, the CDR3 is TGCAGCGTGACTAGCGCCGGGGAGCTGTTTTTT. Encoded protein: CSVTSAGELFF.

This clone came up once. The CDR3 region is CASSYGTLSGTQYF. Written as DNA, the CDR3 is TGTGCCAGCAGTTACGGGACACTATCCGGTACGCAGTATTTT. This chain connects TRBV6-5 to TRBJ2-3, with D maybe TRBD1 (6 bases). In germline, CDR1 is MNHEY, CDR2 SVGAGI. The CDR3 loop spans 14 amino acids. V lost 2 bases to trimming and J lost 8 bases, with 14 bases between them.

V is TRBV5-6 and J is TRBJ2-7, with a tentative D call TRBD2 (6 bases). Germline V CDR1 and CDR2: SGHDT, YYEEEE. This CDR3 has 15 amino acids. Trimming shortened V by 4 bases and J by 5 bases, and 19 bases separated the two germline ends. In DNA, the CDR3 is TGTGCCAGCAGCCACACCCGGGGGTACGTCCACGAGCAGTACTTC. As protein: CASSHTRGYVHEQYF.

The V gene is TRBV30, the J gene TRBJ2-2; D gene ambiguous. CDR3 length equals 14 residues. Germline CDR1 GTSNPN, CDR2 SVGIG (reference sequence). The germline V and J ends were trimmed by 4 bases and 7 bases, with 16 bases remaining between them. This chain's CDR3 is CAWTTHLRDGELFF. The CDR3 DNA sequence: TGTGCCTGGACTACCCACCTACGAGACGGGGAGCTGTTTTTT.

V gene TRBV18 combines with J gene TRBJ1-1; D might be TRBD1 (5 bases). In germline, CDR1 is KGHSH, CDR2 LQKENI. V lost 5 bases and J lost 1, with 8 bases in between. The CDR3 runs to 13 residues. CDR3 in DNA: TGTGCCAGCTCAGGTGGACAGAACACTGAAGCTTTCTTT. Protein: CASSGGQNTEAFF.

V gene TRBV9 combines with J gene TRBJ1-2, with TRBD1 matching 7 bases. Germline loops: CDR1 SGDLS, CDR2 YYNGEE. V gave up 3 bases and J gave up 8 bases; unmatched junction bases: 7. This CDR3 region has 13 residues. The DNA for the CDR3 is TGTGCCAGCAGCGGACAGGGAGTAGAGGGCTACACCTTC. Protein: CASSGQGVEGYTF.